This is a list of T cell receptor beta chains from one sample in a study of beta chain features in type 1 diabetes. Sequencing used immunoSEQ multiplex PCR; TCRdb keeps in-frame clones, though not all of them. The table shows 550,000 to 850,000 clones, with roughly an eighth occurring only once. Sample: naive CD4+ T cells from blood. The receptor source for this set is a man aged 18-30 years with type 1 diabetes. Each CDR3 is given with its conserved first and last residue. A D gene is named only where the DNA matches it firmly. Expanded clones are given a class, and other clones once, few, many or no size at all.

CDR3 | DNA | D | V | size | J
CASSLGDGLEAFF | TGTGCCAGCAGCTTGGGGGACGGGTTAGAAGCTTTCTTT | NA | TRBV5-4 | NA | TRBJ1-1
CASSLRTDPSTDTQYF | TGTGCCAGCAGCCTCCGGACAGATCCTAGCACAGATACGCAGTATTTT | NA | TRBV14 | few | TRBJ2-3
CASGSNLGPYNEQFF | TGTGCTAGTGGTTCTAACCTTGGCCCCTACAATGAGCAGTTCTTC | NA | TRBV12-5 | NA | TRBJ2-1
CASSPTGRTDTQYF | TGTGCCAGCTCACCGACTGGACGCACAGATACGCAGTATTTT | NA | TRBV18 | NA | TRBJ2-3
CATSRTGLNEKLFF | TGTGCCACCAGCAGGACAGGCCTTAATGAAAAACTGTTTTTT | NA | TRBV15 | NA | TRBJ1-4
CASSDLGGRETQYF | TGTGCCAGCAGTGATCTAGGGGGAAGGGAGACCCAGTACTTC | NA | TRBV25-1 | few | TRBJ2-5
CASSLVGIETQYF | TGTGCCAGCAGCTTGGTGGGGATAGAGACCCAGTACTTC | NA | TRBV5-4 | few | TRBJ2-5
CAAGTPSRYEQYF | TGTGCCGCCGGGACTCCTAGCCGCTACGAGCAGTACTTC | NA | TRBV6-1 | NA | TRBJ2-7
CASSQVSGANTGELFF | TGTGCCAGCAGCCAAGTGTCAGGGGCGAACACCGGGGAGCTGTTTTTT | NA | TRBV14 | few | TRBJ2-2
CASSPTGGRAFF | TGTGCCAGCAGCCCGACAGGGGGCCGGGCTTTCTTT | TRBD1 | TRBV7-2 | few | TRBJ1-1
CAWRDPGTGVTYEQYF | TGTGCCTGGAGGGACCCCGGGACAGGAGTGACCTACGAGCAGTACTTC | TRBD1 | TRBV30 | NA | TRBJ2-7
CASKEDLETQYF | TGTGCCAGCAAGGAGGACCTGGAGACCCAGTACTTC | NA | TRBV2 | NA | TRBJ2-5
CASSLQVSSYNEQFF | TGTGCCAGCAGTTTACAGGTGAGCTCCTACAATGAGCAGTTCTTC | NA | TRBV7-3 | NA | TRBJ2-1
CASSAQQGSYEKLFF | TGTGCCAGCAGCGCCCAACAGGGATCGTATGAAAAACTGTTTTTT | NA | TRBV9 | NA | TRBJ1-4
CASRDVSNEQFF | TGTGCCAGCAGGGATGTTTCAAATGAGCAGTTCTTC | NA | TRBV6-1 | few | TRBJ2-1
CAWSPPDRVGTEAFF | TGTGCCTGGAGTCCACCGGACAGGGTAGGGACTGAAGCTTTCTTT | TRBD1 | TRBV30 | NA | TRBJ1-1
CASSQDHQETQYF | TGTGCCAGTTCACAGGACCACCAAGAGACCCAGTACTTC | NA | TRBV19 | few | TRBJ2-5
CASSPAVGNTEAFF | TGTGCCAGCAGCCCTGCGGTGGGGAACACTGAAGCTTTCTTT | NA | TRBV5-4 | once | TRBJ1-1
CASSARYSTSEQYF | TGTGCCAGCAGCGCCAGGTACAGCACAAGTGAGCAGTACTTC | NA | TRBV9 | NA | TRBJ2-7
CASSEAGATDTQYF | TGTGCCAGCAGTGAGGCAGGGGCCACAGATACGCAGTATTTT | NA | TRBV6-1 | NA | TRBJ2-3
CSVGEGAGELFF | TGCAGCGTTGGGGAAGGGGCCGGGGAGCTGTTTTTT | NA | TRBV29-1 | NA | TRBJ2-2
CASSPVPYEQYF | TGTGCCAGCAGTCCCGTCCCTTACGAGCAGTACTTC | NA | TRBV28 | few | TRBJ2-7